This T cell receptor (beta chain) was documented in a study of T cells in women clearing cervical HPV infection. About the research overall: HLA type could not be excluded as a confounder. General study points: Effector/memory and HPV-specific T cells were not isolated, and association timing is unknown.

All participants had a single incident cervical HPV16 infection, and prevalent HPV16 infections were excluded. A note on this clone: Antigen unknown.

Sequenced by immunoSEQ multiplex PCR; TCRdb stores in-frame clones only, minus some. Recorded for this sample: tens of thousands of clones. The sequencing sample was made of blood buffy coat. The receptor's source is a woman between 18 and 69 years old with a cervical HPV16 infection that either progressed to CIN3+ or cleared (not recorded which).

The DNA read from the CDR3 is TGCAGTGCTAGACCCCCGGGGATGAGGGGGCACGCTGAAAAA. It yields the protein CSARPPGMRGHAEK. The entire CDR3 is CSARPPGMRGHAEKLFF. J is TRBJ1-4 and V is TRBV20-1; 7 bases match TRBD1. Coverage ceases 3 residues before the CDR3 finishes, and the germline J gene fills in the end. V dropped 2 bases and J dropped 7; count of bases not matched to a gene: 16. The CDR3 is made up of 17 amino acids. Germline assignment: CDR1 DFQATT and CDR2 SNEGSKA (reference sequence).